This T cell receptor (beta chain) was found in a study of cytomegalovirus exposure and HLA in healthy donors. Study-wide context: An analysis done earlier identified approximately 120 million unique TCR beta sequences from about 179 million T cells. General study results and limits: Available immune exposure information covered CMV serostatus only. Cytomegalovirus status was reportedly diagnosed by the classifier with high sensitivity and specificity. Earlier analysis yielded a pattern in which most TCR beta V segments were productive about 90% or about 30% of the time.

CDR3 length: 14 residues. The ends were cut back, 5 bases at V and 3 bases at J, with 14 bases in the middle. Germline loops: CDR1 MNHEY, CDR2 SVGAGI. Points on this clone: Its antigen is not known.

PCR primers comprised 60 Vbeta and 13 Jbeta primers. Assay: immunoSEQ multiplex PCR; the TCRdb copy retains only in-frame clones and omits some. The profile covers about 150,000 clones, with around three fifths appearing a single time and 2.5% to 3.5% taken by the ten largest. Source material: PBMCs. This chain connects TRBV6-5 to TRBJ2-7; TRBD2 might be the D (6 bases). This receptor was obtained from a woman under 40 in good health and CMV-seropositive. CDR3 loop: CASSLYPGVYEQYF. In DNA, the CDR3 is TGTGCCAGCAGTCTATACCCGGGAGTCTACGAGCAGTACTTC.